This T cell receptor (beta chain) was observed in a study of T cells in Graves' hyperthyroidism and ophthalmopathy. Study findings and constraints: For ophthalmopathy, model prediction preceded onset by a median about 6 months.

RNA transcripts served as the template for amplifying TCR beta CDR3 regions. HTBI primers were used for first-round RT-PCR of the TCR CDR3. TCRdb reprocessed the multiplex PCR reads via MiXCR and lists one record per CDR3 protein. The table shows hundreds of thousands of distinct CDR3 sequences, with approximately 20% occurring only once. CDR1 is MGHRA, CDR2 YSYEKL, per germline. J was trimmed by 1 base and V by 1 base; bases with no gene match: 3. The CDR3 spans 16 residues. Not enrolled were patients with uncontrolled infection, other autoimmune disease, pregnancy or lactation. This clonotype was recorded a few times. Its specificity is not known.

The chain combines TRBV4-1 with TRBJ2-3; 9 nucleotides agree with TRBD2. The sequenced sample was blood. This clonotype originated in a woman aged 18 to 35 with Graves' hyperthyroidism. The CDR3 coding sequence is TGCGCCAGCAGCCAAGGGACTAGCGCTGGCACAGATACGCAGTATTTT. Amino acids: CASSQGTSAGTDTQYF.